This entry is about one T cell receptor (beta chain). Its cognate antigen is unknown. This record belongs to a study of cytomegalovirus exposure and HLA in healthy donors. Points from the study as a whole: Presence/absence analyses took donor sequencing depth as roughly uniform. 164 TCR beta chains were listed as cytomegalovirus-associated.

PCR involved 60 Vbeta and 13 Jbeta primers. The table came from immunoSEQ multiplex PCR; TCRdb's copy has only in-frame clones and leaves some out. Here the sample spans 90,000 or so clones, approximately 81% being singletons. Germline lookup yields CDR1 SGHRS and CDR2 YFSETQ. This CDR3 is built from 15 residues. Between the trimmed V and J ends, which lost 3 bases and 4 bases, there was a span of 14 bases. The sample was PBMCs. The TCR comes from a woman between 35 and 50 years old in good health and CMV-seronegative. This chain joins TRBV5-1 and TRBJ1-3; D call uncertain. CDR3 loop: CASSSVDGLGNTIYF. The CDR3 nucleotides are TGCGCCAGCAGCTCCGTCGACGGGTTAGGAAACACCATATATTTT.